This TCR beta chain was identified during a study of technical replicates of blood from several donors. Method: immunoSEQ multiplex PCR; TCRdb's copy keeps in-frame clones and lacks some. Among under 85,000 clones listed, approximately 93% were seen once. CDR1 and CDR2 (germline): SGHTA, FQGNSA. The CDR3 has 14 amino acids. Unmatched junction bases numbered 8, after V lost 6 bases and J lost 4 bases. The source of this sequence is a human donor in good health. This chain joins TRBV7-2 and TRBJ1-2, with TRBD1 identical over 7 bases. Sequenced: T cells isolated from PBMCs. In DNA form, the CDR3 reads TGTGCCAGCAGAAAAACAGGGGACTCCTATGGCTACACCTTC. This codes for CASRKTGDSYGYTF.